These T cell receptor beta chains were read from a single sample in a study of cytomegalovirus exposure and HLA in healthy donors. Profiled with immunoSEQ multiplex PCR; TCRdb holds only in-frame clones, not every one. Of more than 75,000 clones listed, about 92% are singletons. Specimen: PBMCs. The receptors here all came from a young man in good health and CMV-seronegative. Both conserved end residues are part of each CDR3. D genes are given only for firm matches. Only part of the rows carry a size: once, few, many, or a class if the clone is expanded.

>NA|NA|TRBV19|TRBJ2-7
CASSTGDYEQYF
TGTGCCAGTAGTACCGGGGACTACGAGCAGTACTTC
>once|NA|TRBV5-8|TRBJ1-5
CASSLEPRPQHF
TGTGCCAGCAGCTTGGAACCGCGGCCCCAGCATTTT
>NA|NA|TRBV27|TRBJ2-1
CASSNSRRVYNEQFF
TGTGCCAGCAGTAATAGCCGCAGGGTGTACAATGAGCAGTTCTTC
>NA|NA|TRBV11-2|TRBJ2-2
CASSLRRDSGELFF
TGTGCCAGCAGCTTACGGAGGGATTCTGGGGAGCTGTTTTTT
>once|TRBD2|TRBV7-9|TRBJ2-7
CASSLVGTSGRGEQYF
TGTGCCAGCAGCTTAGTGGGGACTAGCGGGCGGGGCGAGCAGTACTTC
>NA|NA|TRBV7-9|TRBJ2-7
CASSPMERSYEQYF
TGTGCCAGCAGCCCCATGGAGAGGTCCTACGAGCAGTACTTC
>NA|NA|TRBV5-1|TRBJ1-1
CASSLGRNTEAFF
TGCGCCAGCAGCTTGGGTAGGAACACTGAAGCTTTCTTT
>NA|TRBD1|TRBV20-1|TRBJ1-1
CSARVGTGCFF
TGCAGTGCTAGAGTGGGGACAGGGTGTTTCTTT
>NA|NA|TRBV10-1|TRBJ1-2
CASSEWTDYGYTF
TGCGCCAGCAGTGAGTGGACAGACTATGGCTACACCTTC
>NA|TRBD1|TRBV11-2|TRBJ2-7
CASSFSDRAFYEQYF
TGTGCCAGCAGCTTCAGCGACAGGGCCTTCTACGAGCAGTACTTC
>once|TRBD1|TRBV10-3|TRBJ2-7
CAISLGQYEQYF
TGTGCCATCAGCCTGGGACAGTACGAGCAGTACTTC
>NA|TRBD1|TRBV5-1|TRBJ2-7
CASSWTGAYEQYF
TGCGCCAGCAGCTGGACAGGGGCCTACGAGCAGTACTTC
>NA|NA|TRBV21-1|TRBJ2-7
CASSARTGRVYEQYF
TGTGCCAGCAGCGCTAGGACAGGGAGGGTTTACGAGCAGTACTTC
>NA|NA|TRBV2|TRBJ2-1
CASTGGVYNEQFF
TGTGCCAGCACGGGGGGCGTTTACAATGAGCAGTTCTTC
>NA|TRBD1|TRBV11-3|TRBJ2-3
CASSETGTGSWDTQYF
TGTGCCAGCAGCGAAACCGGGACAGGGAGTTGGGATACGCAGTATTTT
>NA|NA|TRBV7-9|TRBJ1-2
CASSLRQNYGYTF
TGTGCCAGCAGCCTCCGACAGAACTATGGCTACACCTTC
>once|TRBD1|TRBV6-5|TRBJ1-1
CASTHGQGGAFF
TGTGCCAGCACCCACGGACAGGGAGGAGCTTTCTTT
>NA|NA|TRBV29-1|TRBJ2-7
CSVEGHPYEQYF
TGCAGCGTTGAGGGACACCCCTACGAGCAGTACTTC
>once|NA|TRBV19|TRBJ2-6
CASLFAGANVLTF
TGTGCCAGCCTGTTCGCTGGGGCCAACGTCCTGACTTTC
>NA|TRBD2|TRBV9|TRBJ2-3
CASSIERLAPTDTQYF
TGTGCCAGCAGCATCGAAAGACTAGCGCCCACAGATACGCAGTATTTT
>NA|TRBD1|TRBV10-3|TRBJ2-7
CAISGRDRGYEQYF
TGTGCCATCAGTGGGCGGGACAGGGGGTACGAGCAGTACTTC
>NA|TRBD2|TRBV27|TRBJ2-1
CASSLLAGGGYNEQFF
TGTGCCAGCAGTTTACTAGCGGGAGGAGGATACAATGAGCAGTTCTTC
>NA|TRBD2|TRBV7-9|TRBJ2-1
CASNGGAGVNEQFF
TGTGCCAGCAACGGAGGGGCGGGGGTGAATGAGCAGTTCTTC
>NA|NA|TRBV15|TRBJ1-1
CATSREGRGSEAFF
TGTGCCACCAGCAGAGAAGGGAGAGGGTCTGAAGCTTTCTTT
>NA|NA|TRBV30|TRBJ1-1
CAWGPGLLEAFF
TGTGCCTGGGGACCAGGGCTTCTCGAAGCTTTCTTT
>NA|NA|TRBV7-2|TRBJ2-1
CASSSWRGWSEQFF
TGTGCCAGCAGCTCCTGGAGGGGCTGGAGTGAGCAGTTCTTC
>NA|NA|TRBV6-1|TRBJ1-6
CASSDLRSSYNSPLHF
TGTGCCAGCAGTGACTTAAGGAGCTCCTATAATTCACCCCTCCACTTT
>NA|NA|TRBV15|TRBJ1-1
CATSDSPNTEAFF
TGTGCCACCAGCGACAGTCCAAACACTGAAGCTTTCTTT
>NA|NA|TRBV2|TRBJ2-7
CASQAHRTTYEQYF
TGTGCCAGCCAGGCCCACAGAACCACCTACGAGCAGTACTTC
>NA|NA|TRBV15|TRBJ1-1
CATSRGHSEDEAFF
TGTGCCACCAGCAGAGGTCACAGTGAAGACGAAGCTTTCTTT
>NA|TRBD1|TRBV6-4|TRBJ1-1
CASSGQGATEAFF
TGTGCCAGTTCTGGACAGGGAGCCACTGAAGCTTTCTTT
>NA|NA|TRBV18|TRBJ2-7
CASSPGLSTYEQYF
TGTGCCAGCTCGCCGGGACTCTCTACCTACGAGCAGTACTTC
>NA|TRBD1|TRBV27|TRBJ1-3
CASSPEQGAGNTIYF
TGTGCCAGCAGTCCAGAACAGGGGGCTGGAAACACCATATATTTT
>NA|NA|TRBV9|TRBJ1-3
CASSVDSLGAGGNTIYF
TGTGCCAGCAGCGTCGATTCCCTTGGGGCAGGTGGAAACACCATATATTTT
>NA|TRBD1|TRBV4-2|TRBJ1-5
CASSQDGTGGSNQPQHF
TGTGCCAGCAGCCAAGATGGGACAGGGGGAAGCAATCAGCCCCAGCATTTT
>NA|TRBD2|TRBV6-5|TRBJ2-7
CASSLTSGYEQYF
TGTGCCAGCAGTTTGACTAGCGGTTACGAGCAGTACTTC
>NA|NA|TRBV30|TRBJ1-6
CAWTANSPLHF
TGTGCCTGGACAGCGAATTCACCCCTCCACTTT
>NA|NA|TRBV5-4|TRBJ1-2
CASSLGGGVLGYGYTF
TGTGCCAGCAGCTTGGGGGGAGGTGTTCTGGGCTATGGCTACACCTTC
>NA|NA|TRBV15|TRBJ1-1
CATSRQAGAGSRTEAFF
TGTGCCACCAGCAGACAAGCGGGGGCGGGGAGTAGGACTGAAGCTTTCTTT
>NA|NA|TRBV4-1|TRBJ2-4
CASSRPGTSLAKNIQYF
TGCGCCAGCAGCCGACCCGGGACATCCTTAGCCAAAAACATTCAGTACTTC
>NA|NA|TRBV30|TRBJ1-1
CAWSVLPGITEAFF
TGTGCCTGGAGTGTACTTCCAGGGATCACTGAAGCTTTCTTT
>NA|NA|TRBV2|TRBJ1-2
CASSDAAGHGYTF
TGTGCCAGCAGTGACGCGGCCGGTCATGGCTACACCTTC
>NA|NA|TRBV5-4|TRBJ1-5
CASSLGGQAGNQPQHF
TGTGCCAGCAGCCTCGGGGGTCAGGCGGGCAATCAGCCCCAGCATTTT
>NA|NA|TRBV9|TRBJ1-1
CASSVAFDTEAFF
TGTGCCAGCAGCGTAGCGTTTGACACTGAAGCTTTCTTT
>NA|TRBD1|TRBV7-2|TRBJ1-2
CASSDRVRAYGYTF
TGTGCCAGCAGCGACAGGGTTAGGGCGTACGGCTACACCTTC